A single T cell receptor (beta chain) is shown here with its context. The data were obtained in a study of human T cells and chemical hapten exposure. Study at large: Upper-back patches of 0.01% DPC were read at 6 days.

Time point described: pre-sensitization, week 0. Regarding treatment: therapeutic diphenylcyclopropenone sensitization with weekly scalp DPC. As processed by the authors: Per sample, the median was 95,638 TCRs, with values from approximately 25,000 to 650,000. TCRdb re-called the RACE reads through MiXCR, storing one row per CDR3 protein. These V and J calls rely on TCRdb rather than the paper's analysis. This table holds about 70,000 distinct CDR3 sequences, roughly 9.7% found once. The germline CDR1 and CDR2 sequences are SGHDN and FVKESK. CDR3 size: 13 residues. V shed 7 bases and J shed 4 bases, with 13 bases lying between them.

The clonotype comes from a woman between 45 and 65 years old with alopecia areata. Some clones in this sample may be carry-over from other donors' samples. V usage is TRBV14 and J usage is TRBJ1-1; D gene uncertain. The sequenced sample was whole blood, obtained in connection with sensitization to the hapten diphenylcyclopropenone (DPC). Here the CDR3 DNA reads TGTGCCAGCATGAAGTCTCAAGGCACTGAAGCTTTCTTT. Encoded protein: CASMKSQGTEAFF.